These 30 T cell receptor beta chains share one sample of origin, sequenced in a study of OX40 agonist ivuxolimab in advanced cancers. Sequenced by immunoSEQ multiplex PCR; TCRdb stores in-frame clones only, minus some. The sample yields about 14,000 clones, more than 85% seen once. Sample: CD4+ or CD8+ T cells sorted from blood, taken in a trial of the OX40 agonist ivuxolimab. All receptors derive from an adult with an advanced solid tumor such as melanoma, head and neck, liver or kidney cancer.

In DNA form, the CDR3 reads TGTGCCAGCAGCCCCATCCTTGGTCGGGACACAGATACGCAGTATTTT. It encodes CASSPILGRDTDTQYF. The V and J genes are TRBV9 and TRBJ2-3, with D tentatively TRBD2 (5 bases). The germline V gene encodes CDR1 SGDLS and CDR2 YYNGEE. V was pared by 4 bases and J by 2 bases, with 17 bases between. The CDR3 sequence is 16 residues long.

This clone was detected once. The V and J genes are TRBV6-5 and TRBJ2-7, with 8 bases aligning to TRBD1. In germline, CDR1 is MNHEY, CDR2 SVGAGI. CDR3 size: 14 residues. With V trimmed by 6 bases and J by 4 bases, 8 bases remained unmatched. The CDR3 sequence is CASSLRDRRYEQYF. The CDR3 coding sequence is TGTGCCAGCAGCCTCCGGGACAGGCGGTACGAGCAGTACTTC.

This rearrangement joins TRBV9 to TRBJ2-1, with D hard to call. The CDR3 runs to 12 residues. From germline, CDR1 is SGDLS and CDR2 YYNGEE. V was cut by 3 bases and J by 4 bases, with 5 bases left in between. CDR3 nucleotides: TGTGCCAGCAGCGCCATTTACAATGAGCAGTTCTTC. Translated: CASSAIYNEQFF. The whole variable domain, remainder taken from reference TRBV9 and TRBJ2-1, is DSGVTQTPKHLITATGQRVTLRCSPRSGDLSVYWYQQSLDQGLQFLIQYYNGEERAKGNILERFSAQQFPDLHSELNLSSLELGDSALYFCASSAIYNEQFFGPGTRLTVL.

The V call is TRBV25-1, the J call TRBJ2-3; 9 bases line up with TRBD2. Germline V CDR1 and CDR2: MGHDK, SYGVNS. The trim removed 7 bases at V and 4 bases at J, leaving 15 bases unmatched. The length of the CDR3 is 17 residues. The CDR3 DNA reads TGTGCCAGCATCCCCGGGGGCGGGAGGGGAGATGCAGATACGCAGTATTTT. Its protein is CASIPGGGRGDADTQYF. Looking up the rest from reference TRBV25-1 and TRBJ2-3 gives the full variable domain: EADIYQTPRYLVIGTGKKITLECSQTMGHDKMYWYQQDPGMELHLIHYSYGVNSTEKGDLSSESTVSRIRTEHFPLTLESARPSHTSQYLCASIPGGGRGDADTQYFGPGTRLTVL.

To note about this clone: Sequence at one end of the junction differs from germline and may be a read error. The chain recombines TRBV7-3 with TRBJ2-1; 10 nucleotides agree with TRBD2. The germline CDR1 and CDR2 sequences are SGHTA and FQGTGA. The CDR3 is made up of 15 amino acids. The CDR3 DNA sequence: TGTGCCAGCAGCCTAACTAGCGGGGCATCTAATGAGCAGTTCTTC. As protein: CASSLTSGASNEQFF.

This sequence joins TRBV4-3 and TRBJ2-5; the match to TRBD2 covers 9 bases. Germline V gene sequence: CDR1 LGHNA, CDR2 YSLEER. V trimming: 0 bases; J trimming: 5 bases; junction bases outside the gene matches: 4. This CDR3 has 15 amino acids. The CDR3 loop reads CASSQEASGVETQYF. The CDR3 nucleotides are TGCGCCAGCAGCCAAGAGGCTAGCGGGGTGGAGACCCAGTACTTC.

The V and J genes are TRBV7-3 and TRBJ1-1; 11 nucleotides match TRBD1. The J segment lost 8 bases and the V segment lost 5 bases, leaving 7 bases of the junction unmatched. Germline lookup yields CDR1 SGHTA and CDR2 FQGTGA. The CDR3 consists of 14 residues. The CDR3 bases are TGTGCCAGCAGCCTCGGACAGGGGGCTCGGGAAGCTTTCTTT. Protein sequence: CASSLGQGAREAFF. Drawing the rest from reference TRBV7-3 and TRBJ1-1, the complete variable domain is GAGVSQTPSNKVTEKGKYVELRCDPISGHTALYWYRQSLGQGPEFLIYFQGTGAADDSGLPNDRFFAVRPEGSVSTLKIQRTERGDSAVYLCASSLGQGAREAFFGQGTRLTVV.

The chain uses TRBV7-7 and TRBJ2-5, with 9 bases that match TRBD1. The V gene end was trimmed by 1 base and the J gene end by 5 bases; junction bases not matched to a gene: 11. This CDR3 region has 17 residues. Germline loops: CDR1 SSHAT, CDR2 FNYEAQ (reference sequence). CDR3 residues: CASSLGADRGPRETQYF. The CDR3 DNA reads TGTGCCAGCAGCTTAGGGGCGGACAGGGGACCTCGCGAGACCCAGTACTTC.

The chain combines TRBV11-3 with TRBJ1-2; D is possibly TRBD1 (5 bases). The CDR3 sequence is 14 residues long. Germline values: CDR1 SGHNT, CDR2 YENEEA. V dropped 2 bases and J dropped 4 bases, with 11 bases sitting between them. This CDR3 reads CASSLSGTIYGYTF. The CDR3 bases are TGTGCCAGCAGCTTATCGGGGACGATCTATGGCTACACCTTC.

The chain joins TRBV7-9 to TRBJ2-1, with D possibly being TRBD1 (6 bases). Deletions cut 5 bases from V and 0 bases from J, with 11 bases between. CDR3 length: 15 amino acids. Germline CDR1 and CDR2: SEHNR and FQNEAQ (reference sequence). The CDR3 sequence is CASSHRDNSYNEQFF. In DNA form, the CDR3 reads TGTGCCAGCAGCCACCGGGACAACTCCTACAATGAGCAGTTCTTC.

The V and J genes are TRBV7-2 and TRBJ1-1, with TRBD1 matching over 10 bases. This CDR3 region has 13 residues. V shed 6 bases, J shed 5 bases, and the junction held 3 bases outside the gene matches. CDR1 and CDR2 from the germline V gene are SGHTA and FQGNSA. CDR3 residues: CASSWTGGTEAFF. CDR3 nucleotide sequence: TGTGCCAGCAGTTGGACAGGGGGGACTGAAGCTTTCTTT. Drawing the rest from reference TRBV7-2 and TRBJ1-1, the complete variable domain is GAGVSQSPSNKVTEKGKDVELRCDPISGHTALYWYRQSLGQGLEFLIYFQGNSAPDKSGLPSDRFSAERTGGSVSTLTIQRTQQEDSAVYLCASSWTGGTEAFFGQGTRLTVV.

V gene TRBV9 combines with J gene TRBJ1-1; D gene ambiguous. The CDR3 spans 15 residues. From germline, CDR1 is SGDLS and CDR2 YYNGEE. Trimming shortened V by 2 bases and J by 1 base, and 12 bases separated the two germline ends. The CDR3 region is CASSVRGNGNTEAFF. The CDR3 nucleotides are TGTGCCAGCAGCGTTCGGGGAAACGGGAACACTGAAGCTTTCTTT.

This chain connects TRBV6-4 to TRBJ2-3; 14 bases agree with TRBD2. Germline CDR1 MRHNA, CDR2 SNTAGT. The V gene end was trimmed by 3 bases and the J gene end by 2 bases; junction bases not matched to a gene: 1. The CDR3 covers 16 residues. CDR3 nucleotide sequence: TGTGCCAGCAGTGAGACTAGCGGGGGGGCCACAGATACGCAGTATTTT. Amino acid sequence: CASSETSGGATDTQYF.

The rearrangement joins TRBV7-6 to TRBJ1-3; perhaps TRBD1 as D (6 bases). CDR1 SGHVS and CDR2 FNYEAQ come from the germline V gene. The CDR3 is made up of 17 amino acids. V lost 1 base and J lost 0, with 13 bases in between. The DNA of the CDR3 is TGTGCCAGCAGCTTAGGTCGCCAGGGGCACTCTGGAAACACCATATATTTT. Translation gives CASSLGRQGHSGNTIYF.

CDR3: CASSLPLAGGGNEQFF. CDR3 coding DNA: TGTGCCAGCAGCTTACCTCTAGCGGGAGGGGGCAATGAGCAGTTCTTC. The chain is built from TRBV7-9 and TRBJ2-1, with 12 bases lining up with TRBD2. Per the germline V gene, CDR1 is SEHNR and CDR2 is FQNEAQ (reference sequence). This CDR3 has 16 amino acids. The trim removed 2 bases at V and 6 bases at J, leaving 5 bases unmatched.

This chain joins TRBV7-7 and TRBJ2-7; 10 nucleotides line up with TRBD2. CDR1 is SSHAT, CDR2 FNYEAQ, per germline (reference sequence). This CDR3 spans 15 amino acids. V shed 6 bases and J 3 bases; nucleotides not matched to a gene: 8. The CDR3 reads CASSLLAGSHYEQYF. Written as DNA, the CDR3 is TGTGCCAGCAGTCTACTAGCGGGGAGCCACTACGAGCAGTACTTC.

The CDR3 here is CASSQVYPRMNTEAFF. The CDR3 nucleotides are TGCGCCAGCAGCCAGGTATATCCGAGGATGAACACTGAAGCTTTCTTT. The chain couples TRBV4-1 to TRBJ1-1; D remains unclear. Germline CDR1 and CDR2: MGHRA and YSYEKL. V lost 3 bases, J lost 0 bases, and 14 bases lay in between. The CDR3 extends over 16 amino acids.

The CDR3 region has the DNA TGTGCCAGCAGTTTACCCGCTTTTACCATTACCGACAGGGCGCGGGATCAGCCCCAGCATTTT. Residues: CASSLPAFTITDRARDQPQHF. The V gene is TRBV28, the J gene TRBJ1-5, with 7 bases matching TRBD1. CDR3 length: 21 residues. CDR1 and CDR2 from the germline V gene are MDHEN and SYDVKM. Germline trimming cut 2 bases from V and 5 bases from J; bases unmatched to any gene: 24.

The CDR3 spells CASSLKTGTGANVLTF. The CDR3 nucleotides read TGTGCCAGCAGCTTAAAGACAGGGACTGGGGCCAACGTCCTGACTTTC. The chain is built from TRBV11-3 and TRBJ2-6; 7 bases map to TRBD1. Per germline, CDR1 SGHNT and CDR2 YENEEA. The CDR3 is made up of 16 amino acids. The V gene end was trimmed by 2 bases and the J gene end by 2 bases; junction bases not matched to a gene: 3.

The chain couples TRBV4-3 to TRBJ1-4; perhaps TRBD1 as D (6 bases). Germline loops: CDR1 LGHNA, CDR2 YSLEER. Trimming pared 3 bases from V and 8 bases from J, leaving 16 bases between. CDR3 size: 15 residues. The CDR3 bases are TGCGCCAGCAGCCACGAGCCGACAGGCCGAGAAAAACTGTTTTTT. Translating it yields CASSHEPTGREKLFF.

The chain links TRBV6-4 to TRBJ2-1, with 13 bases fitting TRBD2. In germline, CDR1 is MRHNA, CDR2 SNTAGT. V trimming: 2 bases; J trimming: 6 bases; junction bases outside the gene matches: 1. This CDR3 contains 15 residues. In nucleotides, the CDR3 is TGTGCCAGCAGTGACCGACTAGCGGGGGGCAATGAGCAGTTCTTC. Translating it yields CASSDRLAGGNEQFF.

This rearrangement joins TRBV9 to TRBJ2-1; TRBD2 agrees at 8 bases. This CDR3 has 15 residues. With V trimmed by 0 bases and J by 4 bases, 3 bases remained unmatched. The germline V gene encodes CDR1 SGDLS and CDR2 YYNGEE. Written as DNA, the CDR3 is TGTGCCAGCAGCGTAGCCGGGGGGGATTACAATGAGCAGTTCTTC. This encodes CASSVAGGDYNEQFF. Full variable domain (rest looked up from reference TRBV9 and TRBJ2-1): DSGVTQTPKHLITATGQRVTLRCSPRSGDLSVYWYQQSLDQGLQFLIQYYNGEERAKGNILERFSAQQFPDLHSELNLSSLELGDSALYFCASSVAGGDYNEQFFGPGTRLTVL.

V gene TRBV7-8 combines with J gene TRBJ2-1; D may be TRBD2 (5 bases). There are 14 residues in the CDR3. V dropped 5 bases and J dropped 6 bases, with 14 bases sitting between them. Germline V gives CDR1 SGHVS, CDR2 FQNEAQ. The CDR3 DNA follows: TGTGCCAGCAGCCCACCTCTGCGGGTCAATGAGCAGTTCTTC. It translates to CASSPPLRVNEQFF. The full variable domain, rest sourced from reference TRBV7-8 and TRBJ2-1, is GAGVSQSPRYKVAKRGQDVALRCDPISGHVSLFWYQQALGQGPEFLTYFQNEAQLDKSGLPSDRFFAERPEGSVSTLKIQRTQQEDSAVYLCASSPPLRVNEQFFGPGTRLTVL.

The chain recombines TRBV4-3 with TRBJ1-1; D perhaps matches TRBD1 (5 bases). The CDR3 runs to 14 residues. V shed 3 bases and J shed 2 bases, with 10 bases lying between them. Per germline, CDR1 LGHNA and CDR2 YSLEER. The CDR3 spells CASSHRQLNTEAFF. CDR3 in DNA: TGCGCCAGCAGCCACCGACAGCTAAACACTGAAGCTTTCTTT.

This chain uses TRBV4-3 with TRBJ1-3; D ambiguous. This CDR3 spans 14 amino acids. Deletions cut 1 base from V and 1 base from J, with 5 bases between. CDR1 is LGHNA and CDR2 is YSLEER in the germline V gene. CDR3 residues: CASSQGSSGNTIYF. CDR3 nucleotide sequence: TGCGCCAGCAGCCAAGGGTCTTCTGGAAACACCATATATTTT.

The chain combines TRBV7-9 with TRBJ2-7; possibly TRBD2 for D (6 bases). The V end lost 5 bases, the J end lost 12 bases, and 14 bases lay between the germline ends. This CDR3 spans 11 amino acids. Germline CDR1 is SEHNR and CDR2 is FQNEAQ (reference sequence). CDR3 amino acids: CASSAPGGLYF. In DNA form, the CDR3 reads TGTGCCAGCAGCGCCCCCGGGGGACTGTACTTC.

The chain recombines TRBV5-6 with TRBJ2-7; D may be TRBD1 (5 bases). The germline V gene encodes CDR1 SGHDT and CDR2 YYEEEE. The CDR3 consists of 16 residues. The V end lost 4 bases, the J end lost 2 bases, and 19 bases lay between the germline ends. This CDR3 reads CASSPRVRGPTYEQYF. Written as DNA, the CDR3 is TGTGCCAGCAGCCCCCGCGTAAGGGGCCCTACCTACGAGCAGTACTTC.

The rearrangement joins TRBV4-3 to TRBJ1-2, with D possibly being TRBD1 (5 bases). V dropped 0 bases and J dropped 4 bases, with 18 bases sitting between them. Germline CDR1 reads LGHNA; CDR2 reads YSLEER. CDR3 length: 17 amino acids. This chain's CDR3 is CASSQEGGRAQSYGYTF. CDR3 bases: TGCGCCAGCAGCCAAGAGGGGGGGAGGGCGCAGAGCTATGGCTACACCTTC.

V gene TRBV13 combines with J gene TRBJ2-1, with D possibly being TRBD1 or TRBD2 (5 bases each). Between the trimmed V and J ends, which lost 0 bases and 0 bases, there was a span of 12 bases. Germline assignment: CDR1 PRHDT and CDR2 FYEKMQ (reference sequence). The length of the CDR3 is 17 residues. The CDR3 spells CASSLGLGELSYNEQFF. The CDR3 DNA follows: TGTGCCAGCAGCTTAGGCTTGGGGGAGCTCTCCTACAATGAGCAGTTCTTC.

The CDR3 protein is CASSLAGGYTF. The CDR3 DNA sequence: TGTGCCAGTAGTCTTGCCGGTGGCTACACCTTC. The chain employs TRBV19 and TRBJ1-2; no clear D. This CDR3 is 11 amino acids long. Trimming stripped 5 bases from V and 7 bases from J, with 8 bases between. Germline V CDR1 and CDR2: LNHDA, SQIVND (reference sequence).